This entry lists 21 T cell receptor beta chains sequenced from one sample in a study of PD-1 blockade in classical Hodgkin lymphoma. Measured with immunoSEQ multiplex PCR; TCRdb has only the in-frame clones, and not every one. The sample lists about 90,000 clones, just over 90% occurring once. The time point denotes: cycle 4 day 1 (C4D1), after less than 7 weeks of nivolumab. Every one of the patients relapsed after autologous stem cell transplantation (brentuximab vedotin exposure was variable). Material: peripheral blood mononuclear cells (PBMCs), obtained before the fourth cycle of nivolumab. These receptors came from a human donor with classical Hodgkin lymphoma.

This chain links TRBV5-6 with TRBJ2-2; D unclear. The ends were cut back, 1 base at V and 3 bases at J, with 13 bases in the middle. CDR1 is SGHDT, CDR2 YYEEEE, per germline. CDR3 length: 16 residues. The CDR3 spells CASSLTGGAYTGELFF. In DNA, the CDR3 is TGTGCCAGCAGCTTGACGGGTGGCGCCTACACCGGGGAGCTGTTTTTT.

This chain connects TRBV10-2 to TRBJ2-2, with D unresolved. Trimming removed 5 bases from V and 2 bases from J, with 9 bases in between. This CDR3 is built from 14 residues. CDR1 is WSHSY, CDR2 SAAADI, per germline. The CDR3: CASSKGRNTGELFF. The CDR3 region has the DNA TGCGCCAGCAGTAAGGGAAGAAACACCGGGGAGCTGTTTTTT.

The V and J genes are TRBV18 and TRBJ2-3; TRBD1 matches at 7 bases. J was trimmed by 2 bases and V by 3 bases; bases with no gene match: 8. The CDR3 sequence is 16 residues long. From germline, CDR1 is KGHSH and CDR2 LQKENI. CDR3 in DNA: TGTGCCAGCTCACCCCTGGGACAGACTTTCACAGATACGCAGTATTTT. Residues: CASSPLGQTFTDTQYF.

The chain couples TRBV19 to TRBJ2-7, with D possibly being TRBD2 (5 bases). The germline V gene has CDR1 LNHDA and CDR2 SQIVND (reference sequence). V was pared by 9 bases and J by 6 bases, with 9 bases between. This CDR3 comprises 10 residues. The CDR3 DNA sequence: TGTGCCAGCGGGAATACCGAGCAGTACTTC. Translated: CASGNTEQYF.

The rearrangement uses TRBV4-3 and TRBJ1-1, with D perhaps TRBD1 (6 bases). CDR1 and CDR2 (germline): LGHNA, YSLEER. V lost 4 bases to trimming and J lost 2 bases, with 11 bases between them. The CDR3 spans 14 residues. The CDR3 spells CASSPGHINTEAFF. The CDR3 DNA sequence: TGCGCCAGCAGCCCGGGACACATTAACACTGAAGCTTTCTTT.

The rearrangement links TRBV11-3 to TRBJ2-5; a weak D match, TRBD1 (6 bases). Trimming stripped 5 bases from V and 1 base from J, with 11 bases between. Per the germline V gene, CDR1 is SGHNT and CDR2 is YENEEA. This CDR3 is 14 amino acids long. CDR3 in amino acids: CASSETGVQETQYF. In DNA form, the CDR3 reads TGTGCCAGCAGCGAGACAGGAGTCCAAGAGACCCAGTACTTC.

The V gene is TRBV27, the J gene TRBJ2-7; 9 nucleotides align to TRBD1. This CDR3 has 14 amino acids. Losses at the gene ends were 9 bases for V and 3 bases for J; bases not matched to a gene: 9. In germline, CDR1 is MNHEY, CDR2 SMNVEV (reference sequence). CDR3 residues: CASTDRGGFYEQYF. CDR3 coding DNA: TGTGCCAGTACCGACAGGGGGGGATTCTACGAGCAGTACTTC.

The chain couples TRBV25-1 to TRBJ1-5; the D gene is possibly TRBD1 (5 bases). This CDR3 has 14 amino acids. Germline V CDR1 and CDR2: MGHDK, SYGVNS. The ends were cut back, 7 bases at V and 4 bases at J, with 14 bases in the middle. The CDR3 DNA sequence: TGTGCCAGCATTAACAGGAAGTATAATCAGCCCCAGCATTTT. Protein product: CASINRKYNQPQHF.

This sequence joins TRBV7-9 and TRBJ1-3, with a tentative D call TRBD1 (5 bases). V gave up 0 bases and J gave up 2 bases, with 8 bases separating them. Germline V gene sequence: CDR1 SEHNR, CDR2 FQNEAQ (reference sequence). The CDR3 spans 15 residues. In nucleotides, the CDR3 is TGTGCCAGCAGCTTAGCGTTGGGGGCTGGAAACACCATATATTTT. Translation: CASSLALGAGNTIYF.

The table lists this clone with a few counts. The CDR3: CASRSGPGAFF. The CDR3 nucleotides are TGTGCCAGCAGATCCGGGCCAGGAGCTTTCTTT. J is TRBJ1-1 and V is TRBV6-5, with unresolved D. Looked up from germline, CDR1 is MNHEY and CDR2 is SVGAGI. Trimming took 6 bases from V and 10 from J, leaving 12 bases between them. This CDR3 comprises 11 residues.

The rearrangement joins TRBV5-6 to TRBJ2-3; the D gene could be TRBD1 or TRBD2 (6 bases each). The CDR3 loop spans 14 amino acids. The germline CDR1 and CDR2 sequences are SGHDT and YYEEEE. V shed 3 bases and J shed 3 bases, with 11 bases lying between them. The DNA for the CDR3 is TGTGCCAGCAGCTCTGGGGGGCATACAGATACGCAGTATTTT. Residues: CASSSGGHTDTQYF. The full variable domain, rest sourced from reference TRBV5-6 and TRBJ2-3, is DAGVTQSPTHLIKTRGQQVTLRCSPKSGHDTVSWYQQALGQGPQFIFQYYEEEERQRGNFPDRFSGHQFPNYSSELNVNALLLGDSALYLCASSSGGHTDTQYFGPGTRLTVL.

The CDR3 DNA sequence: TGTGCCTGGAGTGTGGGGGGGGTAAAGTTCGAGCAGTACTTC. Amino acids: CAWSVGGVKFEQYF. The chain recombines TRBV30 with TRBJ2-7; 7 nucleotides align to TRBD2. The germline V gene has CDR1 GTSNPN and CDR2 SVGIG (reference sequence). V shed 0 bases and J 6 bases; nucleotides not matched to a gene: 8. This CDR3 spans 14 amino acids. The full variable domain, in which reference TRBV30 and TRBJ2-7 provide the parts outside the CDR3, is SQTIHQWPATLVQPVGSPLSLECTVEGTSNPNLYWYRQAAGRGLQLLFYSVGIGQISSEVPQNLSASRPQDRQFILSSKKLLLSDSGFYLCAWSVGGVKFEQYFGPGTRLTVT.

V is TRBV10-3 and J is TRBJ1-2; D not certain. Trimming shortened V by 0 bases and J by 3 bases, and 11 bases separated the two germline ends. CDR1 is ENHRY and CDR2 is SYGVKD in the germline V gene. The CDR3 is 15 residues long. The CDR3 here is CAISESIGWDYGYTF. CDR3 in DNA: TGTGCCATCAGTGAGTCTATAGGTTGGGACTATGGCTACACCTTC.

V usage is TRBV4-2 and J usage is TRBJ2-2; 7 bases are shared with TRBD2. V dropped 2 bases and J dropped 0; count of bases not matched to a gene: 0. Germline CDR1 reads LGHNA; CDR2 reads YNFKEQ. This CDR3 comprises 15 residues. The CDR3 loop is CASSQRGANTGELFF. The CDR3 region has the DNA TGTGCCAGCAGCCAACGGGGGGCGAACACCGGGGAGCTGTTTTTT.

V gene TRBV10-3 combines with J gene TRBJ1-2, with a possible D match to TRBD1 (6 bases). CDR3 length equals 12 residues. V lost 8 bases and J 3 bases, leaving 10 bases between the germline ends. Germline-derived CDR1 and CDR2 are ENHRY and SYGVKD. The CDR3 coding sequence is TGTGCCATCGCAGGGGCCGACTATGGCTACACCTTC. This encodes CAIAGADYGYTF.

V gene TRBV9 combines with J gene TRBJ2-5, with 12 bases aligning to TRBD2. The CDR3 extends over 16 amino acids. V was clipped by 3 bases and J by 6 bases; unmatched bases: 9. Germline V gene lookup returns CDR1 SGDLS and CDR2 YYNGEE. The DNA of the CDR3 is TGTGCCAGCAGCGACGGACTAGCGGGGCGCCATCAGACCCAGTACTTC. It encodes CASSDGLAGRHQTQYF.

V usage is TRBV4-2 and J usage is TRBJ2-3; 7 bases are a match to TRBD1. Germline loops: CDR1 LGHNA, CDR2 YNFKEQ. V lost 0 bases, J lost 0 bases, and 12 bases stayed unmatched. The CDR3 has 19 amino acids. As DNA, the CDR3 is TGTGCCAGCAGCCAAGAAGGGTTTGTGCTGACAGGGAGCACAGATACGCAGTATTTT. Its translation: CASSQEGFVLTGSTDTQYF.

The chain carries TRBV5-1 and TRBJ1-1; D is ambiguous. Trimming took 6 bases from V and 0 from J, leaving 9 bases between them. The CDR3 loop spans 13 amino acids. Germline V gene data show CDR1 as SGHRS and CDR2 as YFSETQ. In DNA form, the CDR3 reads TGCGCCAGCACCCGGGGTATGAACACTGAAGCTTTCTTT. Protein: CASTRGMNTEAFF.

The chain employs TRBV18 and TRBJ1-6; a possible D gene is TRBD1 (5 bases). CDR3 length: 17 residues. Germline lookup yields CDR1 KGHSH and CDR2 LQKENI. With 1 base removed from V and 8 bases from J, the gap between germline ends came to 18 bases. CDR3 coding DNA: TGTGCCAGCTCACCACGGTTTGAGGGGCGCAGGGATTCACCCCTCCACTTT. Its protein product is CASSPRFEGRRDSPLHF.

V usage is TRBV6-5 and J usage is TRBJ1-2; D ambiguous. The CDR3 extends over 13 amino acids. Germline V gene sequence: CDR1 MNHEY, CDR2 SVGAGI. The germline V and J ends were trimmed by 7 bases and 4 bases, with 13 bases remaining between them. DNA for the CDR3: TGTGCCAGCACTCCGGAGCTTTCCTATGGCTACACCTTC. It codes for CASTPELSYGYTF.

J is TRBJ2-2 and V is TRBV5-1; tentative D call: TRBD1 (5 bases). The CDR3 runs 15 residues. V lost 0 bases, J lost 1 base, and 7 bases lay in between. Looked up from germline, CDR1 is SGHRS and CDR2 is YFSETQ. The CDR3 reads CASSLDTGNTGELFF. In DNA, the CDR3 is TGCGCCAGCAGCTTGGATACAGGGAACACCGGGGAGCTGTTTTTT.